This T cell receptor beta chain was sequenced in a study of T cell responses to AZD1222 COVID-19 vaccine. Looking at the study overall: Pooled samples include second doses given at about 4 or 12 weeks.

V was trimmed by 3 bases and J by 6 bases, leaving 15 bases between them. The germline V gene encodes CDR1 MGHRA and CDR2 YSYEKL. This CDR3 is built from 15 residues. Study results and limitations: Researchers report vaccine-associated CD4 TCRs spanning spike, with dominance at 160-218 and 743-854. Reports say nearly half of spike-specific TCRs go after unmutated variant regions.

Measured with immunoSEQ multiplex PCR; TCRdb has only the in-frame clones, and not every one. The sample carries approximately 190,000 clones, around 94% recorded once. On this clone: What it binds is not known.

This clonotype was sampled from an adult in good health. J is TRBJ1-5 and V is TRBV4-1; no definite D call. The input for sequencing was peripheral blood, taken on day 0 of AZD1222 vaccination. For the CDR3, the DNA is TGCGCCAGCAGCCAGGTAGGAGGGATCGGTCAGCCCCAGCATTTT. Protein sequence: CASSQVGGIGQPQHF.